One T cell receptor beta chain is described in this entry. Its antigen is unidentified. The assay was immunoSEQ multiplex PCR, and TCRdb's table has in-frame clones only and misses some. The repertoire has 40,000 to 50,000 clones, roughly 86% of them found once; the top ten carry approximately 6.4%. This record belongs to a study of T cells in localized non-small cell lung cancer. V dropped 1 base and J dropped 6; count of bases not matched to a gene: 8. Germline V gives CDR1 SEHNR, CDR2 FQNEAQ (reference sequence). This CDR3 comprises 15 residues. Study outcomes and limitations: Heterogeneity is still possible, as just one tumor region was sequenced. A higher density of T cells in blood coincided with extended overall survival. Peak T cell clonality was found in uninvolved adjacent lung, exceeding tumor.

This clonotype originated in a woman aged 18 to 50 with stage III lung adenocarcinoma. The gene calls are TRBV7-9 and TRBJ2-7; TRBD1 matches at 8 bases. The sequencing here drew on peripheral blood, taken before any cancer treatment. The CDR3 is CASSLDERTGSEQYF. Here the CDR3 DNA reads TGTGCCAGCAGCTTAGACGAAAGGACAGGGAGCGAGCAGTACTTC.